This is a list of T cell receptor beta chains from one sample in a study of human T cells and chemical hapten exposure. In TCRdb, the RACE reads were re-called with MiXCR into one record per CDR3 protein. The sample includes approximately 91,000 distinct CDR3 sequences, 11% of them seen just once. Sequences were derived from whole blood, sampled in connection with sensitization to the hapten diphenylcyclopropenone (DPC). These receptors were obtained from a man between 18 and 35 years old with alopecia areata. Some clones in this sample may be carry-over from other donors' samples. Each CDR3 is given with its conserved first and last residue. The D gene is left open where the match is weak. Size is stated for part of the rows, as once, few or many counts, or as a class when the clone is expanded.

len: 15; abundance: few; v_gene: TRBV5-1; j_gene: TRBJ1-1; d_gene: -; CDR3aa: CASSDPTGMNTEAFF; CDR3nt: TGCGCCAGCAGCGATCCGACAGGAATGAACACTGAAGCTTTCTTT
len: 14; abundance: many; v_gene: TRBV6-2/TRBV6-3; j_gene: TRBJ2-1; d_gene: TRBD1; CDR3aa: CASRSGQGYNEQFF; CDR3nt: TGTGCCAGCAGATCTGGACAGGGATACAATGAGCAGTTCTTC
len: 16; abundance: few; v_gene: TRBV7-2; j_gene: TRBJ1-6; d_gene: -; CDR3aa: CASSRGAYRTNSPLHF; CDR3nt: TGTGCCAGCAGCCGGGGGGCCTACAGAACCAATTCACCCCTCCACTTT
len: 15; abundance: few; v_gene: TRBV12-3/TRBV12-4; j_gene: TRBJ1-4; d_gene: -; CDR3aa: CASSFEGPNNEKLFF; CDR3nt: TGTGCCAGCAGTTTCGAGGGACCTAATAATGAAAAACTGTTTTTT
len: 13; abundance: -; v_gene: TRBV3-1; j_gene: TRBJ2-3; d_gene: -; CDR3aa: CASSRQPPNPQYF; CDR3nt: TGTGCCAGCAGCCGCCAACCCCCGAATCCGCAGTATTTT
len: 14; abundance: many; v_gene: TRBV6-6; j_gene: TRBJ2-7; d_gene: TRBD1; CDR3aa: CASVEDRVSDEQYF; CDR3nt: TGTGCCAGCGTTGAGGACAGGGTGAGCGACGAGCAGTACTTC
len: 13; abundance: -; v_gene: TRBV19; j_gene: TRBJ1-5; d_gene: -; CDR3aa: CASSKQFNQPQHF; CDR3nt: TGTGCCAGTAGTAAACAGTTTAATCAGCCCCAGCATTTT
len: 17; abundance: many; v_gene: TRBV7-2; j_gene: TRBJ2-4; d_gene: TRBD2; CDR3aa: CASSLGGLAAPKNIQYF; CDR3nt: TGTGCCAGCAGCTTAGGGGGACTAGCAGCTCCCAAAAACATTCAGTACTTC
len: 13; abundance: -; v_gene: TRBV7-2; j_gene: TRBJ1-1; d_gene: -; CDR3aa: CASSRKLNTEAFF; CDR3nt: TGTGCCAGCAGCCGCAAGTTGAACACTGAAGCTTTCTTT
len: 14; abundance: -; v_gene: TRBV6-2/TRBV6-3; j_gene: TRBJ1-2; d_gene: -; CDR3aa: CASRPTWEAYGYTF; CDR3nt: TGTGCCAGCAGACCAACGTGGGAGGCCTATGGCTACACCTTC
len: 14; abundance: many; v_gene: TRBV29-1; j_gene: TRBJ1-4; d_gene: -; CDR3aa: CSVGSPASNEKLFF; CDR3nt: TGCAGCGTTGGGTCCCCTGCATCTAATGAAAAACTGTTTTTT
len: 13; abundance: many; v_gene: TRBV7-3; j_gene: TRBJ2-1; d_gene: TRBD2; CDR3aa: CASSTTSGGYPFF; CDR3nt: TGTGCCAGCAGCACGACTAGCGGGGGTTATCCGTTCTTC
len: 20; abundance: many; v_gene: TRBV18; j_gene: TRBJ2-5; d_gene: TRBD2; CDR3aa: CASSLRSWRLAGDRGETQYF; CDR3nt: TGTGCCAGCTCACTACGATCGTGGCGGCTAGCGGGGGATCGGGGAGAGACCCAGTACTTC
len: 15; abundance: -; v_gene: TRBV4-1; j_gene: TRBJ1-5; d_gene: TRBD1; CDR3aa: CASSWDRVSNQPQHF; CDR3nt: TGCGCCAGCAGCTGGGACAGAGTTAGCAATCAGCCCCAGCATTTT
len: 14; abundance: few; v_gene: TRBV7-9; j_gene: TRBJ2-3; d_gene: -; CDR3aa: CASSLLWGSDTQYF; CDR3nt: TGTGCCAGCAGCTTATTATGGGGATCAGATACGCAGTATTTT
len: 15; abundance: few; v_gene: TRBV19; j_gene: TRBJ1-5; d_gene: -; CDR3aa: CASSPDGPSNQPQHF; CDR3nt: TGTGCCAGTAGTCCCGACGGACCTAGCAATCAGCCCCAGCATTTT
len: 14; abundance: -; v_gene: TRBV20-1; j_gene: TRBJ1-1; d_gene: -; CDR3aa: CSARDGRGNTEAFF; CDR3nt: TGCAGTGCTAGAGACGGGCGGGGGAATACTGAAGCTTTCTTT
len: 10; abundance: many; v_gene: TRBV11-2; j_gene: TRBJ2-5; d_gene: -; CDR3aa: CASSLETQYF; CDR3nt: TGTGCCAGCAGCTTAGAGACCCAGTACTTC
len: 15; abundance: few; v_gene: TRBV7-3; j_gene: TRBJ1-1; d_gene: TRBD1; CDR3aa: CASSLRPGQDTEAFF; CDR3nt: TGTGCCAGCAGCTTACGACCGGGACAGGACACTGAAGCTTTCTTT
len: 15; abundance: few; v_gene: TRBV19; j_gene: TRBJ2-5; d_gene: -; CDR3aa: CASSRRQVVGETQYF; CDR3nt: TGTGCCAGTAGTCGTCGGCAGGTTGTGGGGGAGACCCAGTACTTC
len: 13; abundance: few; v_gene: TRBV7-2; j_gene: TRBJ1-5; d_gene: -; CDR3aa: CASSPMLRGPQHF; CDR3nt: TGTGCCAGCAGTCCCATGCTGCGGGGGCCCCAGCATTTT
len: 13; abundance: few; v_gene: TRBV24-1; j_gene: TRBJ1-2; d_gene: TRBD1; CDR3aa: CATSPGQGHGYTF; CDR3nt: TGTGCCACCAGTCCGGGACAGGGGCATGGCTACACCTTC
len: 16; abundance: -; v_gene: TRBV6-2/TRBV6-3; j_gene: TRBJ1-6; d_gene: -; CDR3aa: CASSNGQSSYNSPLHF; CDR3nt: TGTGCCAGCAGTAATGGACAGAGCTCCTATAATTCACCCCTCCACTTT
len: 15; abundance: few; v_gene: TRBV6-2/TRBV6-3; j_gene: TRBJ1-3; d_gene: -; CDR3aa: CASRTPVTAPTSIYF; CDR3nt: TGTGCCAGCAGGACTCCGGTGACAGCGCCAACATCCATATATTTT
len: 18; abundance: few; v_gene: TRBV7-2; j_gene: TRBJ2-3; d_gene: TRBD2; CDR3aa: CASSLTGTSGGARDTQYF; CDR3nt: TGTGCCAGCAGCCTGACGGGGACTAGCGGGGGGGCCAGGGATACGCAGTATTTT
len: 14; abundance: few; v_gene: TRBV4-3; j_gene: TRBJ1-6; d_gene: -; CDR3aa: CASSQDWNGRSLHF; CDR3nt: TGCGCCAGCAGCCAAGATTGGAACGGCCGGTCCCTCCACTTT
len: 14; abundance: -; v_gene: TRBV6-5; j_gene: TRBJ2-3; d_gene: TRBD2; CDR3aa: CASSPGLYTDTQYF; CDR3nt: TGTGCCAGCAGCCCGGGACTATACACAGATACGCAGTATTTT
len: 13; abundance: few; v_gene: TRBV20-1; j_gene: TRBJ1-5; d_gene: -; CDR3aa: CSASQGPWQPQHF; CDR3nt: TGCAGTGCTAGTCAGGGGCCGTGGCAGCCCCAGCATTTT
len: 15; abundance: few; v_gene: TRBV18; j_gene: TRBJ2-3; d_gene: -; CDR3aa: CASSPGGRPTDTQYF; CDR3nt: TGTGCCAGCTCACCTGGGGGACGACCCACAGATACGCAGTATTTT
len: 13; abundance: many; v_gene: TRBV29-1; j_gene: TRBJ2-5; d_gene: -; CDR3aa: CSVEARAVETQYF; CDR3nt: TGCAGCGTTGAAGCTAGGGCTGTGGAGACCCAGTACTTC
len: 15; abundance: -; v_gene: TRBV4-1; j_gene: TRBJ2-7; d_gene: -; CDR3aa: CASSQEKKGFYEQYF; CDR3nt: TGCGCCAGCAGCCAAGAGAAGAAAGGTTTCTACGAGCAGTACTTC
len: 13; abundance: -; v_gene: TRBV10-3; j_gene: TRBJ2-3; d_gene: -; CDR3aa: CAIRGPLTDTQYF; CDR3nt: TGTGCCATCAGAGGGCCCCTGACAGATACGCAGTATTTT
len: 16; abundance: many; v_gene: TRBV5-6; j_gene: TRBJ1-4; d_gene: TRBD1; CDR3aa: CASSLTGGSRNEKLFF; CDR3nt: TGTGCCAGCAGCCTGACAGGGGGAAGTCGAAACGAAAAACTGTTTTTT
len: 13; abundance: many; v_gene: TRBV6-2/TRBV6-3; j_gene: TRBJ1-5; d_gene: TRBD1; CDR3aa: CASRGQNNQPQHF; CDR3nt: TGTGCCAGCAGGGGACAGAACAATCAGCCCCAGCATTTT
len: 13; abundance: many; v_gene: TRBV4-3; j_gene: TRBJ2-3; d_gene: -; CDR3aa: CASSQEGTDTQYF; CDR3nt: TGCGCCAGCAGCCAAGAGGGCACAGATACGCAGTATTTT
len: 16; abundance: few; v_gene: TRBV7-3; j_gene: TRBJ2-3; d_gene: -; CDR3aa: CASSPTGRLDTDTQYF; CDR3nt: TGTGCCAGCAGCCCTACGGGAAGACTCGACACAGATACGCAGTATTTT
len: 13; abundance: many; v_gene: TRBV20-1; j_gene: TRBJ2-1; d_gene: -; CDR3aa: CSASSGTDNEQFF; CDR3nt: TGCAGTGCTAGCTCAGGGACCGACAATGAGCAGTTCTTC
len: 16; abundance: many; v_gene: TRBV12-3/TRBV12-4; j_gene: TRBJ1-5; d_gene: -; CDR3aa: CASSLSPAGSNQPQHF; CDR3nt: TGTGCCAGCAGTTTAAGTCCCGCGGGTAGCAATCAGCCCCAGCATTTT
len: 13; abundance: -; v_gene: TRBV11-2; j_gene: TRBJ1-5; d_gene: -; CDR3aa: CASSRITGGGQHF; CDR3nt: TGTGCCAGCAGCCGTATTACGGGGGGCGGCCAGCATTTT
len: 16; abundance: many; v_gene: TRBV5-4; j_gene: TRBJ2-5; d_gene: TRBD2; CDR3aa: CASSLAGERGEETQYF; CDR3nt: TGTGCCAGCAGCTTGGCCGGCGAGCGGGGGGAAGAGACCCAGTACTTC
len: 19; abundance: many; v_gene: TRBV6-6; j_gene: TRBJ2-3; d_gene: TRBD2; CDR3aa: CASSYPPRIGRSTTDTQYF; CDR3nt: TGTGCCAGCAGTTACCCTCCTCGAATCGGGAGGAGTACCACAGATACGCAGTATTTT